This T cell receptor (beta chain) was sequenced during a study of cytomegalovirus exposure and HLA in healthy donors. 60 Vbeta and 13 Jbeta primers were used in PCR. The data were produced by immunoSEQ multiplex PCR, yet TCRdb's version contains in-frame clones alone and is incomplete. The sample lists roughly 160,000 clones; about three quarters were seen once. CDR1 is LNHDA, CDR2 SQIVND, per germline (reference sequence). The CDR3 has 14 amino acids. With 5 bases removed from V and 2 bases from J, the gap between germline ends came to 13 bases. The clonotype comes from a woman in her thirties in good health and CMV-seronegative. The chain couples TRBV19 to TRBJ2-7; a weak D match, TRBD1 (6 bases). The sequenced sample was PBMCs. The CDR3 nucleotides are TGTGCCAGTAGTGCCGGGACAACGACCTACGAGCAGTACTTC. Protein sequence: CASSAGTTTYEQYF. Full variable domain (rest looked up from reference TRBV19 and TRBJ2-7): DGGITQSPKYLFRKEGQNVTLSCEQNLNHDAMYWYRQDPGQGLRLIYYSQIVNDFQKGDIAEGYSVSREKKESFPLTVTSAQKNPTAFYLCASSAGTTTYEQYFGPGTRLTVT.